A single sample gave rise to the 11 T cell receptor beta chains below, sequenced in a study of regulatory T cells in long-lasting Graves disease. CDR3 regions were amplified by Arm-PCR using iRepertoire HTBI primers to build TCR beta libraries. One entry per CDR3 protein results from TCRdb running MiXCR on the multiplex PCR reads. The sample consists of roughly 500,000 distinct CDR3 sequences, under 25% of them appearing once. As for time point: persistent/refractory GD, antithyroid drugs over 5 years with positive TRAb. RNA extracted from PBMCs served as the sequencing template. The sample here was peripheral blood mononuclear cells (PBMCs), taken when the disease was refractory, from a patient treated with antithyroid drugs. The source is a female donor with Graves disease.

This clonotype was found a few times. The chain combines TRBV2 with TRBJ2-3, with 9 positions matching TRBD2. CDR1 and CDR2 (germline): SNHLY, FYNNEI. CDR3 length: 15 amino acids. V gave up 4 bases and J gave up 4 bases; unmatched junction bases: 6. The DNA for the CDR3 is TGTGCCAGCAGTGCGGTAGCGGGGGAGCCAGATACGCAGTATTTT. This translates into CASSAVAGEPDTQYF.

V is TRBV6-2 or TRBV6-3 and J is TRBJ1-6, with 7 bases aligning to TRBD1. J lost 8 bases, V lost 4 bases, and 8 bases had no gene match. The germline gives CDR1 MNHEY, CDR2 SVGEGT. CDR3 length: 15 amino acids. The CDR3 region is CASSSLDREHSPLHF. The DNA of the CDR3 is TGTGCCAGCAGTTCCTTAGACAGGGAGCATTCACCCCTCCACTTT.

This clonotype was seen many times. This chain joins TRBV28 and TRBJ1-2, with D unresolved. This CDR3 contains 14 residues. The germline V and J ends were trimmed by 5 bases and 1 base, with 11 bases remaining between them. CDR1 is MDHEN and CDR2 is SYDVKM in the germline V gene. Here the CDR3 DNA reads TGTGCCAGCAGTCCCCTCCCGGATAACTATGGCTACACCTTC. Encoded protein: CASSPLPDNYGYTF.

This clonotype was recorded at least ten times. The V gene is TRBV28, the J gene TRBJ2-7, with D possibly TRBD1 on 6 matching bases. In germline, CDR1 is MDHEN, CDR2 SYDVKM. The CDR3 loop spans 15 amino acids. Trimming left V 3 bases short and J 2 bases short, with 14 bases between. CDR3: CASSFRDIHTYEQYF. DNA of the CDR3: TGTGCCAGCAGTTTTCGGGACATCCATACCTACGAGCAGTACTTC.

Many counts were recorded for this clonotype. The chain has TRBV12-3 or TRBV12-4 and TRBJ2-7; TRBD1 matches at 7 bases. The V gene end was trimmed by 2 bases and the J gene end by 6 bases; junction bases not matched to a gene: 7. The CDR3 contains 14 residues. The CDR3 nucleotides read TGTGCCAGCAGTTTACTAGACAGGGAATCCGAGCAGTACTTC. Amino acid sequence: CASSLLDRESEQYF.

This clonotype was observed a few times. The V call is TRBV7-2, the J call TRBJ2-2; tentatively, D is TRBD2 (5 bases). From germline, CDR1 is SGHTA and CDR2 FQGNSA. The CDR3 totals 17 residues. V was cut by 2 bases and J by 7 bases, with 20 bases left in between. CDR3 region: CASSLKGRGNPIGELFF. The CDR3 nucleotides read TGTGCCAGCAGCTTAAAAGGACGAGGGAACCCCATCGGGGAGCTGTTTTTT.

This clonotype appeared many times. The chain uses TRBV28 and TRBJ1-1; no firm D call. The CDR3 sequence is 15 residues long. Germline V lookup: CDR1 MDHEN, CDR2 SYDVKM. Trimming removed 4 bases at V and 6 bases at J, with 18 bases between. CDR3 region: CASSSFVRSIAEAFF. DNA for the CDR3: TGTGCCAGCAGTTCCTTCGTGAGGTCTATCGCTGAAGCTTTCTTT.

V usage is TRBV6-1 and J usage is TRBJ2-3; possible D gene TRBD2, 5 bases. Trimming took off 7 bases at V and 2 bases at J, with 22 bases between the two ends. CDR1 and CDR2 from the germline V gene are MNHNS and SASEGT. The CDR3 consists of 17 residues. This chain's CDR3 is CASTQTPGIGDTDTQYF. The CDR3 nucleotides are TGTGCCAGCACCCAAACCCCGGGGATTGGAGACACAGATACGCAGTATTTT.

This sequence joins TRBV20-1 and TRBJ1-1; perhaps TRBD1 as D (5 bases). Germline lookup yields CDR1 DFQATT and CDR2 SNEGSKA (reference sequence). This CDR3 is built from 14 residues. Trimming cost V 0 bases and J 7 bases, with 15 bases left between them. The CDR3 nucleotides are TGCAGTGCTAGAGAGGGAAACAGGCGGCTTGAAGCTTTCTTT. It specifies CSAREGNRRLEAFF.

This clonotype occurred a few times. CDR3 protein: CASSMQTDSNQPQHF. In DNA form, the CDR3 reads TGTGCCAGTAGTATGCAGACAGACTCCAATCAGCCCCAGCATTTT. The gene calls are TRBV19 and TRBJ1-5, with D possibly being TRBD1 (5 bases). V was trimmed by 3 bases and J by 3 bases, leaving 12 bases between them. The CDR3 totals 15 residues. CDR1 and CDR2 (germline): LNHDA, SQIVND (reference sequence).

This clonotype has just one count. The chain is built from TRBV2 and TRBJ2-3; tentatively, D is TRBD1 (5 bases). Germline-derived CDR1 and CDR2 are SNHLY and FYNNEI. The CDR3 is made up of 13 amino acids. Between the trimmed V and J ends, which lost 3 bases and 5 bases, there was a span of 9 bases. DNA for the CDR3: TGTGCCAGCAGTGATCCAGGGCTAGATACGCAGTATTTT. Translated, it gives CASSDPGLDTQYF.